The 2 T cell receptor beta chains given below trace back to one sample, sequenced in a study of cytotoxic CD8 clonotypes in ibrutinib-treated CLL. Generated by immunoSEQ multiplex PCR, the TCRdb table keeps only in-frame clones and is missing some. The sample yields a few hundred thousand clones, less than 75% seen once. The sample was PBMCs, taken after 24 months of ibrutinib treatment. These receptors were obtained from a human donor with chronic lymphocytic leukemia.

This clone was recorded only once. This rearrangement joins TRBV7-6 to TRBJ1-2; D not resolved. V was clipped by 4 bases and J by 3 bases, with 9 bases between them. This CDR3 contains 13 residues. Germline V lookup: CDR1 SGHVS, CDR2 FNYEAQ. CDR3 residues: CASSSPDHYGYTF. CDR3 nucleotide sequence: TGTGCCAGCAGCTCCCCGGACCACTATGGCTACACCTTC.

The chain carries TRBV15 and TRBJ2-7, with D possibly being TRBD1 or TRBD2 (5 bases each). The germline V gene has CDR1 LNHNV and CDR2 YYDKDF (reference sequence). There are 15 residues in the CDR3. V dropped 4 bases and J dropped 0 bases, with 13 bases sitting between them. CDR3 nucleotide sequence: TGTGCCACCAGCATGTCAAAGGGGACCTCCTACGAGCAGTACTTC. It codes for CATSMSKGTSYEQYF.